The clone carrying this T cell receptor beta chain has just a few counts. Its antigen is currently unknown. TCRdb redid the calling of the 5' RACE reads with MiXCR, one entry per CDR3 protein. The sample contains hundreds of thousands of distinct CDR3 sequences, around 14% of which appear only once. Looked up from germline, CDR1 is DFQATT and CDR2 is SNEGSKA (reference sequence). CDR3 size: 14 residues. Trimming took 3 bases from V and 4 from J; bases not matched to a gene: 5. The entry originates in a study of T-cell memory formation after mild COVID-19. General study findings and limits: The pre-infection memory compartment contained some responding clones, suggesting cross-reactive memory joined.

This chain connects TRBV20-1 to TRBJ2-2; 7 bases fit TRBD2. The receptor was isolated from a man between 18 and 35 years old who had mild COVID-19 (a few samples of this study predate the infection). Cell type and time point are not known. The specimen was PBMCs or a T cell subset sorted from them (not recorded which). The CDR3 loop is CSASKRGSTGELFF. CDR3 DNA: TGCAGTGCTAGTAAGCGGGGAAGCACCGGGGAGCTGTTTTTT.